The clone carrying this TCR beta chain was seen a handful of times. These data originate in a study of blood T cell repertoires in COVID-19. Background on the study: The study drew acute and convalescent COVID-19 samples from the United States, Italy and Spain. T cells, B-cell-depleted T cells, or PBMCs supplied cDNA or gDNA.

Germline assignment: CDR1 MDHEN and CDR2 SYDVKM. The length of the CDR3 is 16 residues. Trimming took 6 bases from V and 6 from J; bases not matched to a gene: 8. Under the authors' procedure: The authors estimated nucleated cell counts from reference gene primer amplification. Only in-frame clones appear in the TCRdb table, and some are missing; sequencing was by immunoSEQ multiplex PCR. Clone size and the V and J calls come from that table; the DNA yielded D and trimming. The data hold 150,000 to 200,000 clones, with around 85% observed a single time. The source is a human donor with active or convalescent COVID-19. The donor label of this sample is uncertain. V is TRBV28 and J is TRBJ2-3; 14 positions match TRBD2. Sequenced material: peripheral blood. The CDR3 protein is CASRGGLAGGEDTQYF. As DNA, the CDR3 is TGTGCCAGCAGGGGCGGACTAGCGGGGGGCGAGGATACGCAGTATTTT.